The 6 T cell receptor beta chains presented below share a single source sample, sequenced in a study of blood T cell repertoires in COVID-19. Assay used: immunoSEQ multiplex PCR; TCRdb lists only in-frame clones, some missing. The repertoire has some 300,000 clones, approximately 90% of them found once; the top ten carry just under 7%. Sequencing input: peripheral blood. Receptors were obtained from a woman in her thirties who had recovered from COVID-19.

This sequence joins TRBV6-2 or TRBV6-3 and TRBJ1-6; D is unresolved. Trimming stripped 3 bases from V and 3 bases from J, with 9 bases between. The CDR3 runs to 15 residues. Per germline, CDR1 MNHEY and CDR2 SVGEGT. The CDR3 here is CASSYAGFYNSPLHF. CDR3 DNA: TGTGCCAGCAGTTATGCGGGTTTCTATAATTCACCCCTCCACTTT.

The chain recombines TRBV10-3 with TRBJ2-3; 8 nucleotides line up with TRBD2. The trim removed 0 bases at V and 1 base at J, leaving 0 bases unmatched. The germline V gene encodes CDR1 ENHRY and CDR2 SYGVKD. The CDR3 runs 15 residues. Written as DNA, the CDR3 is TGTGCCATCAGTGAGTCGACTAGCGGCACAGATACGCAGTATTTT. Translation: CAISESTSGTDTQYF.

The rearrangement links TRBV2 to TRBJ2-1; 8 nucleotides align to TRBD2. This CDR3 is 13 amino acids long. The germline V gene encodes CDR1 SNHLY and CDR2 FYNNEI. The chain's CDR3 is CATGGLGHNEQFF. DNA for the CDR3: TGTGCAACCGGGGGACTAGGCCACAATGAGCAGTTCTTC.

This clone was observed a handful of times. The V gene is TRBV30, the J gene TRBJ1-2, with a tentative D call TRBD1 (5 bases). Looked up from germline, CDR1 is GTSNPN and CDR2 is SVGIG (reference sequence). There are 11 residues in the CDR3. Trimming left V 3 bases short and J 7 bases short, with 9 bases between. CDR3 residues: CAWSGGGGYTF. DNA of the CDR3: TGTGCCTGGAGCGGGGGAGGTGGCTACACCTTC.

The rearrangement joins TRBV6-2 or TRBV6-3 to TRBJ1-5, with 8 bases lining up with TRBD1. In germline, CDR1 is MNHEY, CDR2 SVGEGT. This CDR3 is 19 amino acids long. Trimming cost V 0 bases and J 7 bases; bases outside gene matches: 17. Here the CDR3 reads CASSYSSQGAIIRKQPQHF. The CDR3 DNA follows: TGTGCCAGCAGTTACTCGTCCCAGGGGGCGATCATCCGTAAGCAGCCCCAGCATTTT.

V gene TRBV28 combines with J gene TRBJ1-6; unclear D gene. Per the germline V gene, CDR1 is MDHEN and CDR2 is SYDVKM. The CDR3 contains 14 residues. Trimming left V 3 bases short and J 8 bases short, with 11 bases between. In DNA, the CDR3 is TGTGCCAGCAGTTTTAGGGCGGGCGATTCACCCCTCCACTTT. Residues: CASSFRAGDSPLHF.